This TCR beta chain was sequenced during a study of response to subunit inactivated influenza vaccine. TCRdb reanalysed the RT-PCR reads using MiXCR and keeps one entry per CDR3 protein. This table has about 540,000 distinct CDR3 sequences, roughly 25% appearing once. Notes on this clonotype: Compared with germline, one end of the junction differs, possibly owing to a read error.

The germline V gene encodes CDR1 DFQATT and CDR2 SNEGSKA (reference sequence). The CDR3 has 11 residues. These records were also assigned to another study, of T cells expressing NK-cell markers. As reported in that work: cDNA encoding TCR beta was synthesized via 5'RACE template switching incorporating UMIs. The sorts in several experiments were restricted to alpha-beta TCR T cells by an anti-gamma-delta TCR antibody.

The chain has TRBV20-1 and TRBJ1-1; D is unresolved. Sample: CD4+ T cells sorted from PBMCs, taken 11 to 12 days after vaccination. The sequence was obtained from a man aged 50-59 years who received an inactivated influenza vaccine. CDR3 residues: CSASPGPVFGF. CDR3 nucleotides: TGCAGTGCTAGTCCGGGCCCTGTCTTCGGCTTT.